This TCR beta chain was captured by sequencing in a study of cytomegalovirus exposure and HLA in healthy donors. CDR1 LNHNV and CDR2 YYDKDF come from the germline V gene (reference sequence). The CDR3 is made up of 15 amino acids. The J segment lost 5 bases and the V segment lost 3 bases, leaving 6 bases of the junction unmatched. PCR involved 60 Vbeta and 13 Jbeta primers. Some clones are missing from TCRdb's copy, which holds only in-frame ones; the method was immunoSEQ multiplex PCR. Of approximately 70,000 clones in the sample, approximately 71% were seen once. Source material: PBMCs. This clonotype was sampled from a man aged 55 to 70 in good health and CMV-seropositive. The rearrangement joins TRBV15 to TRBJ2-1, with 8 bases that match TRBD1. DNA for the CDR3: TGTGCCACCAGCAGGTCCAGGGGGCACAACAATGAGCAGTTCTTC. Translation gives CATSRSRGHNNEQFF.